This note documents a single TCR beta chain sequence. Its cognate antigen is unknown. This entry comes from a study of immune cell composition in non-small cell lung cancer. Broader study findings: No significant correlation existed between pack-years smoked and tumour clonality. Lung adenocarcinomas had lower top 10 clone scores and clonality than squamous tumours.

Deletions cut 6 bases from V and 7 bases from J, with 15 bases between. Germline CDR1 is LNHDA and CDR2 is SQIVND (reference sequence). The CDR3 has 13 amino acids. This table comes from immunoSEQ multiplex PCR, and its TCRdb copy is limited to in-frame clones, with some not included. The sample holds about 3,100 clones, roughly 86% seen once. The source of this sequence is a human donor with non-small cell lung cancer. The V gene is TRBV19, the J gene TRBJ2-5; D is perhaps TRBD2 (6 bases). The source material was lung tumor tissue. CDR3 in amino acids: CASRASATTTQYF. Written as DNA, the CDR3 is TGTGCCAGTAGGGCTAGCGCCACCACGACCCAGTACTTC.